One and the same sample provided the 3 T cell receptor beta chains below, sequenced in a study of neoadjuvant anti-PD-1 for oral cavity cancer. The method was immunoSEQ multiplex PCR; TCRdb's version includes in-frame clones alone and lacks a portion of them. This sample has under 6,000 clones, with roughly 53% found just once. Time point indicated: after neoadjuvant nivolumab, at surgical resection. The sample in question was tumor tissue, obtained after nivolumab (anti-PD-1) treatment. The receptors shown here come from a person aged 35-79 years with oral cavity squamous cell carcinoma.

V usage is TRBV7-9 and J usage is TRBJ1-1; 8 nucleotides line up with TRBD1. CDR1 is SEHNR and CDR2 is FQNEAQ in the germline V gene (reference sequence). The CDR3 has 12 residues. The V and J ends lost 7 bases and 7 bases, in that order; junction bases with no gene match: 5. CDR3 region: CASTQGAGEAFF. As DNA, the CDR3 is TGTGCCAGCACCCAGGGGGCAGGTGAAGCTTTCTTT.

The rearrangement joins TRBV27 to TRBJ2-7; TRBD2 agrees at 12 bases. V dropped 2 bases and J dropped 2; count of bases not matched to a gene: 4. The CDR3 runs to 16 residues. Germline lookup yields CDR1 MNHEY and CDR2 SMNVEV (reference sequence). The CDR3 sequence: CASSLRTSGEAYEQYF. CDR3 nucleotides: TGTGCCAGCAGTTTAAGGACTAGCGGGGAAGCCTACGAGCAGTACTTC.

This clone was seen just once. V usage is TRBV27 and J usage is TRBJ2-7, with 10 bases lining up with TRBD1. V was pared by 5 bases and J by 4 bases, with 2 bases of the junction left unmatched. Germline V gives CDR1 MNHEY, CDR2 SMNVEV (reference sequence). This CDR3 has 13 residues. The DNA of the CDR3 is TGTGCCAGCAGTAGACAGGGGGCGTACGAGCAGTACTTC. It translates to CASSRQGAYEQYF.